Each of the 18 T cell receptor beta chains below was sequenced from the same sample in a study of technical replicates of blood from a few donors. The method was immunoSEQ multiplex PCR; TCRdb's version includes in-frame clones alone and lacks a portion of them. The table has tens of thousands of clones, 95% to 98% seen once. What was sequenced was T cells isolated from PBMCs. All receptors derive from a human donor in good health.

The chain recombines TRBV12-5 with TRBJ2-7; D gene uncertain. This CDR3 region has 15 residues. The germline V and J ends were trimmed by 0 bases and 2 bases, with 11 bases remaining between them. Germline CDR1 is LGHNT and CDR2 is FRNRAP. CDR3 bases: TGTGCTAGTGGTTTGGTAGTACAGCCGACCTACGAGCAGTACTTC. As protein: CASGLVVQPTYEQYF.

This rearrangement joins TRBV2 to TRBJ1-1, with a possible D match to TRBD1 (5 bases). The length of the CDR3 is 14 residues. The germline CDR1 and CDR2 sequences are SNHLY and FYNNEI. Trimming left V 3 bases short and J 0 bases short, with 8 bases between. As DNA, the CDR3 is TGTGCCAGCAGTGACAGGGTCATGAACACTGAAGCTTTCTTT. Translation: CASSDRVMNTEAFF.

This sequence joins TRBV29-1 and TRBJ1-1; 9 bases match TRBD1. Germline-derived CDR1 and CDR2 are SQVTM and ANQGSEA. With V trimmed by 7 bases and J by 1 base, 16 bases remained unmatched. The CDR3 covers 17 residues. CDR3 residues: CSAGGINRGRGNTEAFF. In DNA form, the CDR3 reads TGCAGCGCGGGCGGGATTAACAGGGGGCGCGGGAACACTGAAGCTTTCTTT. Using reference TRBV29-1 and TRBJ1-1 for the parts outside the CDR3, the full variable domain is SAVISQKPSRDICQRGTSLTIQCQVDSQVTMMFWYRQQPGQSLTLIATANQGSEATYESGFVIDKFPISRPNLTFSTLTVSNMSPEDSSIYLCSAGGINRGRGNTEAFFGQGTRLTVV.

V and J are TRBV10-3 and TRBJ2-3, with TRBD1 matching over 7 bases. The CDR3 runs 16 residues. The J segment lost 0 bases and the V segment lost 0 bases, leaving 3 bases of the junction unmatched. Germline CDR1 reads ENHRY; CDR2 reads SYGVKD. The CDR3 DNA follows: TGTGCCATCAGTGAGTCTTGGACAGGCAGCACAGATACGCAGTATTTT. Translation gives CAISESWTGSTDTQYF.

The chain combines TRBV30 with TRBJ1-2; perhaps TRBD1 as D (5 bases). The CDR3 totals 15 residues. V dropped 0 bases and J dropped 0 bases, with 11 bases sitting between them. CDR1 is GTSNPN, CDR2 SVGIG, per germline (reference sequence). The CDR3 loop is CAWSVPTAPNYGYTF. In nucleotides, the CDR3 is TGTGCCTGGAGTGTCCCGACAGCACCTAACTATGGCTACACCTTC.

Here the CDR3 DNA reads TGTGCCAGCAGCCGCCCCCCCGGGATACTAAGGGGGTACGAGCAGTACTTC. Translated, it gives CASSRPPGILRGYEQYF. The V gene is TRBV7-9, the J gene TRBJ2-7; a possible D gene is TRBD1 (6 bases). Germline CDR1 and CDR2: SEHNR and FQNEAQ (reference sequence). This CDR3 contains 17 residues. The V gene lost 5 bases and the J gene lost 4 bases, with 24 bases spanning the gap.

V and J are TRBV28 and TRBJ2-1, with 11 bases aligning to TRBD2. V shed 7 bases and J 3 bases; nucleotides not matched to a gene: 5. This CDR3 has 15 amino acids. Germline loops: CDR1 MDHEN, CDR2 SYDVKM. CDR3 nucleotides: TGTGCCAGCACTGAGACTAGCGGGATCTACAATGAGCAGTTCTTC. Protein sequence: CASTETSGIYNEQFF.

The gene calls are TRBV5-1 and TRBJ2-2; 8 nucleotides line up with TRBD2. V dropped 2 bases and J dropped 2; count of bases not matched to a gene: 5. CDR1 and CDR2 from the germline V gene are SGHRS and YFSETQ. The CDR3 extends over 16 amino acids. CDR3 coding DNA: TGCGCCAGCAGCTTCGGCGGGGGGCATAACACCGGGGAGCTGTTTTTT. This translates into CASSFGGGHNTGELFF.

V usage is TRBV29-1 and J usage is TRBJ2-5, with 8 bases aligning to TRBD2. CDR1 and CDR2 from the germline V gene are SQVTM and ANQGSEA. The CDR3 extends over 16 amino acids. The ends lost 7 bases at V and 2 bases at J; junction bases unmatched: 15. In DNA form, the CDR3 reads TGCAGCGGACTCCCTTGGGAGCGGGGGCCTCAAGAGACCCAGTACTTC. It encodes CSGLPWERGPQETQYF. Combining the CDR3 with reference TRBV29-1 and TRBJ2-5 gives the whole variable domain SAVISQKPSRDICQRGTSLTIQCQVDSQVTMMFWYRQQPGQSLTLIATANQGSEATYESGFVIDKFPISRPNLTFSTLTVSNMSPEDSSIYLCSGLPWERGPQETQYFGPGTRLLVL.

V usage is TRBV28 and J usage is TRBJ2-7; 9 bases are a match to TRBD1. The CDR3 sequence is 14 residues long. The V segment lost 10 bases and the J segment 4 bases; nucleotides outside the gene matches: 11. Germline CDR1 MDHEN, CDR2 SYDVKM. The CDR3 bases are TGTGCCACTACGACCGGGACAGGGCAGTACGAGCAGTACTTC. Encoded protein: CATTTGTGQYEQYF.

This chain joins TRBV5-1 and TRBJ1-5; the D gene is possibly TRBD1 (6 bases). V lost 0 bases and J 3 bases, leaving 16 bases between the germline ends. Germline V CDR1 and CDR2: SGHRS, YFSETQ. The CDR3 has 17 amino acids. CDR3 DNA: TGCGCCAGCAGCTTGGATTCTTCAGGGGTAATCAATCAGCCCCAGCATTTT. It codes for CASSLDSSGVINQPQHF.

The rearrangement links TRBV7-2 to TRBJ2-1; D gene unclear. Germline CDR1 reads SGHTA; CDR2 reads FQGNSA. V was trimmed by 4 bases and J by 4 bases, leaving 8 bases between them. CDR3 length: 13 amino acids. The CDR3 spells CASSSIAYNEQFF. As DNA, the CDR3 is TGTGCCAGCAGCTCTATAGCTTACAATGAGCAGTTCTTC.

The chain has TRBV7-9 and TRBJ2-7, with D maybe TRBD1 (5 bases). V was cut by 6 bases and J by 0 bases, with 15 bases left in between. CDR1 is SEHNR, CDR2 FQNEAQ, per germline (reference sequence). CDR3 length: 15 residues. CDR3 in DNA: TGTGCCAGCAGTCCCATAACAGGTAGCTCCTACGAGCAGTACTTC. The encoded protein is CASSPITGSSYEQYF.

The J gene is TRBJ2-5, the V gene TRBV5-5, with D maybe TRBD1 (5 bases). V lost 6 bases, J lost 3 bases, and 12 bases lay in between. CDR1 is SGHKS and CDR2 is YYEKEE in the germline V gene (reference sequence). This CDR3 has 13 residues. In DNA form, the CDR3 reads TGTGCCAGCATTAGTGGCAGGGAAGAGACCCAGTACTTC. It yields the protein CASISGREETQYF.

The genes are TRBV5-6 and TRBJ1-2; 7 bases match TRBD1. Trimming removed 4 bases from V and 2 bases from J; junction bases left unmatched: 11. This CDR3 comprises 16 residues. Germline lookup yields CDR1 SGHDT and CDR2 YYEEEE. This CDR3 is CASSARTGSRNYGYTF. CDR3 bases: TGTGCCAGCAGCGCGAGGACAGGCTCGAGGAACTATGGCTACACCTTC. Full variable domain (remainder filled in from reference TRBV5-6 and TRBJ1-2): DAGVTQSPTHLIKTRGQQVTLRCSPKSGHDTVSWYQQALGQGPQFIFQYYEEEERQRGNFPDRFSGHQFPNYSSELNVNALLLGDSALYLCASSARTGSRNYGYTFGSGTRLTVV.

The rearrangement uses TRBV15 and TRBJ1-2; D gene ambiguous. Germline assignment: CDR1 LNHNV and CDR2 YYDKDF (reference sequence). Deletions cut 8 bases from V and 4 bases from J, with 14 bases between. The CDR3 extends over 13 amino acids. The CDR3 nucleotides read TGTGCCACCTCAGGATCAAATTTCTATGGCTACACCTTC. It encodes CATSGSNFYGYTF.

The chain couples TRBV7-9 to TRBJ2-1; TRBD1 might be the D (6 bases). The CDR3 contains 14 residues. The germline gives CDR1 SEHNR, CDR2 FQNEAQ (reference sequence). Trimming cost V 6 bases and J 2 bases, with 11 bases left between them. CDR3 sequence: CASSQGSAYNEQFF. The CDR3 region has the DNA TGTGCCAGCAGTCAGGGGTCGGCCTACAATGAGCAGTTCTTC.

V gene TRBV30 combines with J gene TRBJ1-6; D is ambiguous. The V end was cut by 3 bases, the J end by 10 bases, with 10 bases between. The CDR3 covers 12 residues. Per germline, CDR1 GTSNPN and CDR2 SVGIG (reference sequence). CDR3 DNA sequence: TGTGCCTGGAGGGCAGGTACCTCACCCCTCCACTTT. Translation: CAWRAGTSPLHF.